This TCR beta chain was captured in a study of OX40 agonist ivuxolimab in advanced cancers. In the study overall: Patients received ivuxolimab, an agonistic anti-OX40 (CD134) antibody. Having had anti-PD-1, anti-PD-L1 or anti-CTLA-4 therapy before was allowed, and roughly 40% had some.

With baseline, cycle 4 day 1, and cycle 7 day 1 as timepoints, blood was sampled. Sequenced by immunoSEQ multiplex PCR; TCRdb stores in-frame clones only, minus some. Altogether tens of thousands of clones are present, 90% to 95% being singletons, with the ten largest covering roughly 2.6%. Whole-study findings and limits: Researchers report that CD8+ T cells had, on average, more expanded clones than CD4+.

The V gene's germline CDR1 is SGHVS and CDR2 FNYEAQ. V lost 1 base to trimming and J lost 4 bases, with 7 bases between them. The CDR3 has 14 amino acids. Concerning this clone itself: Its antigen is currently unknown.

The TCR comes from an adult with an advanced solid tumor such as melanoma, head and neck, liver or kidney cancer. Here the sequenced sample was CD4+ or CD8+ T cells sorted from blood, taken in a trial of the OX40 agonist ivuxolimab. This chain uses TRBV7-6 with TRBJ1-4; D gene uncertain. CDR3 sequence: CASSLGGLNEKLFF. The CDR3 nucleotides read TGTGCCAGCAGCTTAGGAGGGCTTAATGAAAAACTGTTTTTT.